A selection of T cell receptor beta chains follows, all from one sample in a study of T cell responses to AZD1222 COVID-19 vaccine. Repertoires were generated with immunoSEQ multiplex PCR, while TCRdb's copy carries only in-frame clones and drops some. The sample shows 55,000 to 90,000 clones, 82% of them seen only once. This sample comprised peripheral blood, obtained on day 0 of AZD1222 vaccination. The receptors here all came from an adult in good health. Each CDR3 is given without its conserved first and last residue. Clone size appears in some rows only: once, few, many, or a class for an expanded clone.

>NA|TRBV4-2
ASSQESGLAIPDTQY
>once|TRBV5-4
ASSSRRETTDTQY
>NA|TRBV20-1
SASPGQGQETQY
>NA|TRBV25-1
ASSGPGSNTEAF
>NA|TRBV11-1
ASSLGLAGQETQY
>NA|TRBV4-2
ASSQDGGQGGQPQH
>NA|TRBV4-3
ASSQDLGFSGNTIY
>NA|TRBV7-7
ASSTGQGPLLEQF
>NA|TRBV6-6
ASSRQTGTSSQPQH
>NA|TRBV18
ASSRDFSQPQH
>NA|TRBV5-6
ASSSGTGLVPDTQY
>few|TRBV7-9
ASRRGTGNNEQF
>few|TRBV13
ASSLGGSPLYEQY
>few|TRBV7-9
ASSLGGGDYGYT
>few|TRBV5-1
ASSPGRGVGETQY
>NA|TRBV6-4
ASSLGEGQPQH
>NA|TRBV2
ASRELTGTSGNTIY
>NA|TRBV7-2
ASSTGGWETQY
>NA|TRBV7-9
ASSSLYSYEQY
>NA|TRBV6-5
ASSYVQAYGYT